This record covers a single T cell receptor (beta chain). Authors' methods: Reference gene primers were amplified, and this amplification served to estimate nucleated cell counts. The method was immunoSEQ multiplex PCR; TCRdb's version includes in-frame clones alone and lacks a portion of them. That table furnishes V, J and clone size, whereas the DNA furnished D and trimming. The sample records 250,000 to 350,000 clones, around 89% being singletons. Participants, 18 to 89 years old, spanned around 25 US areas. Participant reports of clinical history set cohort assignment. The CDR3 has 13 amino acids. In germline, CDR1 is SGDLS, CDR2 YYNGEE. Trimming at V came to 4 bases and at J to 8 bases, leaving 6 bases not matched to a gene. This sample was included in a study of blood T cell repertoires in COVID-19.

This clonotype was sampled from a woman aged 60-75 years in a cohort exposed to, infected with or recovered from COVID-19 (not recorded which). The rearrangement links TRBV9 to TRBJ2-1; 7 bases fit TRBD1. Sample: PBMCs or T cells enriched from blood (not recorded which). The CDR3 nucleotides read TGTGCCAGCAGCCCCGACAGGGTAGATGAGCAGTTCTTC. This encodes CASSPDRVDEQFF. The whole variable domain, remainder taken from reference TRBV9 and TRBJ2-1, is DSGVTQTPKHLITATGQRVTLRCSPRSGDLSVYWYQQSLDQGLQFLIQYYNGEERAKGNILERFSAQQFPDLHSELNLSSLELGDSALYFCASSPDRVDEQFFGPGTRLTVL.